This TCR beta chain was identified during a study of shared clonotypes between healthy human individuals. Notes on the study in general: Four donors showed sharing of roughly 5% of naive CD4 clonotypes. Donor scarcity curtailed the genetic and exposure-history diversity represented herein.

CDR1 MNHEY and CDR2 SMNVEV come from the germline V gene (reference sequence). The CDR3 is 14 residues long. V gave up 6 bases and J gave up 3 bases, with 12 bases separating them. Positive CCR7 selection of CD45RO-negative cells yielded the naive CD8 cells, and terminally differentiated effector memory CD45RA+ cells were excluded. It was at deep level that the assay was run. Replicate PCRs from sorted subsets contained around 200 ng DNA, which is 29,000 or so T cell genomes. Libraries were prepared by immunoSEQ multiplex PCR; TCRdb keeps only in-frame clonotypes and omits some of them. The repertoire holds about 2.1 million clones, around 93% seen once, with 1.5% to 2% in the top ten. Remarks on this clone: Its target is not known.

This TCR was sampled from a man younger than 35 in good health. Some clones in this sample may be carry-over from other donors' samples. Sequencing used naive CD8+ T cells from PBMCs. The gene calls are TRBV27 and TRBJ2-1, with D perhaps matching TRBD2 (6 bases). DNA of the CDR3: TGTGCCAGCAGGGGGAGGAGGGGCTACAATGAGCAGTTCTTC. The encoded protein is CASRGRRGYNEQFF.